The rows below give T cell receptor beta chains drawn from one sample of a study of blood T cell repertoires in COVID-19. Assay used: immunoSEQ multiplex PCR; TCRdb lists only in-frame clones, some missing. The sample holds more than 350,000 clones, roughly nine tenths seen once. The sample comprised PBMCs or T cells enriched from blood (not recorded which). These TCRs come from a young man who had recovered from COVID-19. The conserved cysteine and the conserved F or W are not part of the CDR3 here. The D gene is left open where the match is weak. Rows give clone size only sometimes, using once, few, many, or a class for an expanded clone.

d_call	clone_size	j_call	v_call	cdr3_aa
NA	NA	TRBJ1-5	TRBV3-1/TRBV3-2	ASSQGAGNSNQPQH
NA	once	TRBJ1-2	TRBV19	ASFANRWGASYGYT
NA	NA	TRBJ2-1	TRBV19	ASSPTRTPDRLKGNEQF
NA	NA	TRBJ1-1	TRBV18	ASSPPGNTEAF
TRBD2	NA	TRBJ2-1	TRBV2	ASSTDGLAGVYNEQF
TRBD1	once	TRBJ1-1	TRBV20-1	SASSRRQGGRAF
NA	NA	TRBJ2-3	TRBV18	ASSPTVSDTQY
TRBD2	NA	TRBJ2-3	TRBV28	ASSLSFSGSTDTQY
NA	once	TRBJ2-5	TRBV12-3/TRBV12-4	ASSLRGKETQY
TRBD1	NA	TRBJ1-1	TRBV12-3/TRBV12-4	ASTLDRDTEAF
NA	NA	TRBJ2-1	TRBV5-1	ASSLAPYNEQF
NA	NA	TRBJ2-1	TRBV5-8	ASSLNLGSYNEQF
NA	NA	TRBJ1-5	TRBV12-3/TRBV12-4	ASSLQGNQPQH
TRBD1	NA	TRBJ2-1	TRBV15	ASGTDSYNEQF